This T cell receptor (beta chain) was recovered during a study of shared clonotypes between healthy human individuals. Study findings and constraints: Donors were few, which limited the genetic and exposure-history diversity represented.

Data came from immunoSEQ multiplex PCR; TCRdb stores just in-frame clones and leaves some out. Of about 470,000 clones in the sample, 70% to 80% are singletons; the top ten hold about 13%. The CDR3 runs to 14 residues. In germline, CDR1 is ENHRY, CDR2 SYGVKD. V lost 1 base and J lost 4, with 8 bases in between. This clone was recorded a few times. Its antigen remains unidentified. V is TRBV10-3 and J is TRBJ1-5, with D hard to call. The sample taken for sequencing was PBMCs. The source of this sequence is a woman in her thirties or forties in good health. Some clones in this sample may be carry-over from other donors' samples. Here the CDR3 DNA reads TGTGCCATCAGTGAGTTGGGCAGAAATCAGCCCCAGCATTTT. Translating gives CAISELGRNQPQHF.